These T cell receptor beta chains were read from a single sample in a study of tumor-infiltrating lymphocytes in primary liver carcinoma. TCRdb redid the calling of the multiplex PCR reads with MiXCR, one entry per CDR3 protein. The table has 250,000 to 350,000 distinct CDR3 sequences, 58% seen once. Sequencing was performed on peripheral blood. These receptors came from a woman in her 30s with primary liver carcinoma and hepatitis B virus infection. Each CDR3 is given with its conserved first and last residue. Fields, in order: CDR3 DNA, CDR3 protein, clone size, V gene, J gene, CDR3 length, D gene. A D gene is named only where the DNA matches it firmly. The size of a clone is reported for some rows only, either as once, few or many, or as a class for expanded clones.

TGTGCCAGCAGATTACCCCATGGTTCGTTCTCTTTC,CASRLPHGSFSF,-,TRBV28,TRBJ2-7,12,-
TGTGCCAGCAGCTTGCCATGTCCTACTTACTACGAGCAGTACTTC,CASSLPCPTYYEQYF,-,TRBV5-4,TRBJ2-7,15,-
TGTGCCAGCAGCCCTACCGCCGGTGGGAGGGCCTTAGGTGAGCAGTTCTTC,CASSPTAGGRALGEQFF,many,TRBV11-3,TRBJ2-1,17,TRBD2
TGTGCCAGCAGCCGAATACCCGGTAGAGGACCAAGACTCCCTGGGGCCAACGTCCTGACTTTC,CASSRIPGRGPRLPGANVLTF,-,TRBV11-2,TRBJ2-6,21,-
TGTGCCAGCAGTTACCCCGAGGCAGGTCGGACTGAAGCTTTCTTT,CASSYPEAGRTEAFF,many,TRBV6-2/TRBV6-3,TRBJ1-1,15,-
TGTGCCAGCAGCTCGACCGGGACAGGCTTGGTGGTTTACACCTTC,CASSSTGTGLVVYTF,-,TRBV5-6,TRBJ1-2,15,TRBD1
TGTGCCAGCAGGGGCTATGGCTGCACCTTC,CASRGYGCTF,-,TRBV6-6,TRBJ1-2,10,-
TGTGCCAGCAACTTAGATGGTTTGGCTAGTGGGAGTTATGAGCAGTTCTTC,CASNLDGLASGSYEQFF,once,TRBV11-2,TRBJ2-1,17,-
TGCAGCGCCCGACAGGGGGCCTCCTACGAGCAGTACTTC,CSARQGASYEQYF,many,TRBV29-1,TRBJ2-7,13,TRBD1
TGTGCCAGGACAGTATACAATGATCAGTTCTTC,CARTVYNDQFF,-,TRBV6-6,TRBJ2-1,11,-
TGTGCCACCAGCTTAGATTTGGACACTGAAGCTTTCTTT,CATSLDLDTEAFF,-,TRBV11-2,TRBJ1-1,13,-
TGCAGCGCGGAACAGGGGAGGTCTGAAGCTTTCTTT,CSAEQGRSEAFF,many,TRBV29-1,TRBJ1-1,12,TRBD1
TGTGCCAGCAGTTACTCGAGTTGGAGGCCCGAAAAACTGTTTTTT,CASSYSSWRPEKLFF,-,TRBV6-5,TRBJ1-4,15,-
TGTGCCAGCACTACCGGATTAGCGTCGACATACGAGCGGCACTTC,CASTTGLASTYERHF,-,TRBV6-1,TRBJ2-7,15,-
TGTGCTAGTGGTTGGAGTAGAGGGCAGGGGTACCAAGAGACCCAGTATTTC,CASGWSRGQGYQETQYF,-,TRBV12-5,TRBJ2-5,17,-
TGTGCCAGCAGCGAGCAGGGAGCGGATACGCAGTATTTT,CASSEQGADTQYF,medium-sized,TRBV11-2,TRBJ2-3,13,-
TGTGCCAGCCAACGGGGGGTAGTAAACATTCAGTACTTC,CASQRGVVNIQYF,few,TRBV28,TRBJ2-4,13,TRBD2
TGTGCCTGGAGTGGGGGGGGCAGTGAGGATACGCAGTATTTT,CAWSGGGSEDTQYF,-,TRBV30,TRBJ2-3,14,-
TGTGCCACCTCCCCCCCCAACAGGGGGAACGAGCAGTACTTC,CATSPPNRGNEQYF,many,TRBV13,TRBJ2-7,14,TRBD1
TGCGCCAGCAGCTTGGATCTGGGGTTTAGCACCGGGGAGCTGTTTTTT,CASSLDLGFSTGELFF,once,TRBV5-1,TRBJ2-2,16,-